This T cell receptor beta chain was recovered during a study of T cells in localized non-small cell lung cancer. Study conclusions and caveats: Overall survival was longer when the density of T cells in the blood was higher. In adjacent lung appeared a median around 56 of the top 100 tumor clones. Measurement of T cell clonality placed uninvolved adjacent lung highest, above the level in tumor.

Sequencing was performed with immunoSEQ multiplex PCR; in TCRdb, only in-frame clones are kept and a portion is missing. The repertoire holds some 71,000 clones, with 70% to 90% as singletons. CDR1 is SGHTA, CDR2 FQGTGA, per germline. The CDR3 is made up of 14 amino acids. V was clipped by 5 bases and J by 1 base; unmatched bases: 4. Of note for this clone: Antigen specificity is unknown.

The sample in question was peripheral blood, obtained before any cancer treatment. The TCR comes from a female donor of 60 years or more with stage I lung adenocarcinoma. The chain employs TRBV7-3 and TRBJ1-1, with TRBD1 matching over 7 bases. DNA for the CDR3: TGTGCCAGCAGCCCGCAGGGGGGGAACACTGAAGCTTTCTTT. This codes for CASSPQGGNTEAFF.